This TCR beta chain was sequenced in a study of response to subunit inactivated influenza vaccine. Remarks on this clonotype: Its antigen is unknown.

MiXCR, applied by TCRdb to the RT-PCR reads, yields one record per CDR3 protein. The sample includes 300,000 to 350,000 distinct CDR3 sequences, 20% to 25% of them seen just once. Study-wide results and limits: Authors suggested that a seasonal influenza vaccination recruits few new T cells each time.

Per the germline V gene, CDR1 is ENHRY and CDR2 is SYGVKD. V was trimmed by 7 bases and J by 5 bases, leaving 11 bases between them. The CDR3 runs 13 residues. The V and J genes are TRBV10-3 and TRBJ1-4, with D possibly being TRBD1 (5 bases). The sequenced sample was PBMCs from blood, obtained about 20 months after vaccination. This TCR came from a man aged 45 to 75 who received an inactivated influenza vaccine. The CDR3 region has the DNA TGTGCCATCAATGACAGCAAGAATGAAAAACTGTTTTTT. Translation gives CAINDSKNEKLFF.